Shown below are 14 T cell receptor beta chains from a single sample sequenced in a study of radiotherapy plus CTLA-4 blockade in lung cancer. TCRdb's table, derived via immunoSEQ multiplex PCR, lists solely in-frame clones and lacks some. Of some 64,000 clones listed, roughly four fifths are singletons. Sequencing was performed on peripheral blood, taken from a patient treated with radiotherapy plus ipilimumab. Source of these receptors: a human donor with non-small cell lung cancer whose response to radiotherapy plus ipilimumab could not be evaluated. Some clones in this sample may be carry-over from other donors' samples.

This clone was counted a few times. The chain employs TRBV9 and TRBJ1-3; 12 bases map to TRBD1. This CDR3 is built from 19 residues. Germline V CDR1 and CDR2: SGDLS, YYNGEE. V lost 0 bases, J lost 3 bases, and 10 bases stayed unmatched. In DNA form, the CDR3 reads TGTGCCAGCAGCGTAGCGGGGACAGGGGGCACCTCCAGTGGAAACACCATATATTTT. Translation: CASSVAGTGGTSSGNTIYF.

V and J are TRBV27 and TRBJ1-6; D is undetermined. Germline CDR1 reads MNHEY; CDR2 reads SMNVEV (reference sequence). There are 15 residues in the CDR3. Trimming shortened V by 6 bases and J by 0 bases, and 9 bases separated the two germline ends. The CDR3 coding sequence is TGTGCCAGCAGACGGGTCGACTCCTATAATTCACCCCTCCACTTT. Translating it yields CASRRVDSYNSPLHF.

This chain joins TRBV6-5 and TRBJ2-1; D perhaps matches TRBD2 (7 bases). The germline V and J ends were trimmed by 5 bases and 2 bases, with 13 bases remaining between them. CDR1 is MNHEY and CDR2 is SVGAGI in the germline V gene. The CDR3 runs to 15 residues. The CDR3 DNA is TGTGCCAGCAGTCCACCCGGGGGGCCCTACAATGAGCAGTTCTTC. Its translation: CASSPPGGPYNEQFF.

This rearrangement joins TRBV27 to TRBJ1-6; possibly TRBD1 for D (5 bases). The germline gives CDR1 MNHEY, CDR2 SMNVEV (reference sequence). The V end lost 4 bases, the J end lost 9 bases, and 10 bases lay between the germline ends. CDR3 size: 13 residues. CDR3: CASSSGLGSPLHF. The CDR3, as DNA: TGTGCCAGCAGTTCAGGGTTGGGTTCACCCCTCCACTTT.

This clone occurred a few times. The gene calls are TRBV28 and TRBJ1-1; 7 bases fit TRBD1. The CDR3 has 14 residues. Germline-derived CDR1 and CDR2 are MDHEN and SYDVKM. V trimming: 3 bases; J trimming: 1 base; junction bases outside the gene matches: 2. This chain's CDR3 is CASSFSGGNTEAFF. For the CDR3, the DNA is TGTGCCAGCAGTTTTTCAGGGGGGAACACTGAAGCTTTCTTT.

This clone occurred once. The chain recombines TRBV27 with TRBJ1-2; 8 bases line up with TRBD1. V trimming: 7 bases; J trimming: 3 bases; junction bases outside the gene matches: 10. CDR3 size: 15 residues. Germline CDR1 and CDR2: MNHEY and SMNVEV (reference sequence). This CDR3 reads CASKPGEQGDYGYTF. The CDR3 nucleotides read TGTGCCAGCAAACCTGGCGAACAGGGGGACTATGGCTACACCTTC.

This chain links TRBV7-9 with TRBJ1-2; 10 bases align to TRBD1. Germline values: CDR1 SEHNR, CDR2 FQNEAQ (reference sequence). CDR3 length equals 17 residues. J lost 5 bases, V lost 2 bases, and 11 bases had no gene match. The CDR3 protein is CASSLRGTGVRGYGYTF. The CDR3 nucleotides are TGTGCCAGCAGCTTACGAGGGACAGGGGTCCGAGGGTATGGCTACACCTTC.

This sequence joins TRBV19 and TRBJ1-5; TRBD1 matches at 10 bases. The trim removed 5 bases at V and 4 bases at J, leaving 2 bases unmatched. From germline, CDR1 is LNHDA and CDR2 SQIVND (reference sequence). The CDR3 has 14 residues. The CDR3 spells CASSGDRGNQPQHF. DNA for the CDR3: TGTGCCAGTAGTGGGGACAGGGGAAATCAGCCCCAGCATTTT.

The chain employs TRBV4-1 and TRBJ2-5; 14 nucleotides agree with TRBD2. The J segment lost 4 bases and the V segment lost 4 bases, leaving 8 bases of the junction unmatched. Germline CDR1 is MGHRA and CDR2 is YSYEKL. There are 17 residues in the CDR3. CDR3 DNA sequence: TGCGCCAGCAGCCCTATCGGGACTAGCGGGGGTGGAGAGACCCAGTACTTC. This sequence encodes CASSPIGTSGGGETQYF.

J is TRBJ1-5 and V is TRBV4-1; 10 nucleotides agree with TRBD1. The ends lost 4 bases at V and 5 bases at J; junction bases unmatched: 2. This CDR3 is built from 14 residues. The germline gives CDR1 MGHRA, CDR2 YSYEKL. DNA for the CDR3: TGCGCCAGCAGCCTGGGGACAGGGGATCAGCCCCAGCATTTT. Translating it yields CASSLGTGDQPQHF.

The chain has TRBV9 and TRBJ2-2, with 7 bases identical to TRBD2. This CDR3 has 15 amino acids. V lost 4 bases to trimming and J lost 1 base; unmatched junction nucleotides: 4. Germline V gene sequence: CDR1 SGDLS, CDR2 YYNGEE. CDR3 amino acids: CASSPSGVNTGELFF. CDR3 bases: TGTGCCAGCAGCCCGAGCGGGGTGAACACCGGGGAGCTGTTTTTT.

The chain is built from TRBV20-1 and TRBJ1-1, with 7 bases identical to TRBD1. This CDR3 comprises 11 residues. Germline CDR1 reads DFQATT; CDR2 reads SNEGSKA (reference sequence). This chain's CDR3 is CTPEGNRGAFF. The CDR3 DNA is TGCACCCCGGAGGGTAACAGGGGAGCTTTCTTT.

The chain recombines TRBV6-4 with TRBJ2-4; maybe TRBD1 (5 bases). V lost 5 bases to trimming and J lost 8 bases, with 10 bases between them. Per the germline V gene, CDR1 is MRHNA and CDR2 is SNTAGT. This CDR3 region has 12 residues. DNA of the CDR3: TGTGCCAGCAGTCAGGGAATTGACATTCAGTACTTC. Translation: CASSQGIDIQYF.

The V and J genes are TRBV7-2 and TRBJ2-2; 11 bases line up with TRBD2. V shed 5 bases and J 0 bases; nucleotides not matched to a gene: 2. Germline assignment: CDR1 SGHTA and CDR2 FQGNSA. The CDR3 runs 16 residues. For the CDR3, the DNA is TGTGCCAGCAGCGTTAGCGGGGGGGCGAACACCGGGGAGCTGTTTTTT. Amino acid sequence: CASSVSGGANTGELFF.